This is a list of T cell receptor beta chains from one sample in a study of control samples from healthy donors and cancer patients. Method: immunoSEQ multiplex PCR; TCRdb's copy keeps in-frame clones and lacks some. The data show over 30,000 clones, roughly nine tenths seen once. The sample comprised PBMCs. These receptors came from a middle-aged woman with lung cancer. Each CDR3 is given with its conserved first and last residue. Fields, in order: V gene, J gene, D gene, clone size, CDR3 protein, CDR3 DNA. The D gene is left open where the match is weak. The size entry is marked missing in some rows and otherwise reads once, few, many or a size class.

TRBV4-2	TRBJ2-7	TRBD1	.	CASSLSTGVEQYF	TGTGCCAGCAGCCTATCCACAGGGGTCGAGCAGTACTTC
TRBV7-3	TRBJ2-1	TRBD2	.	CASGQGGGFNEQFF	TGTGCCAGCGGCCAAGGCGGGGGGTTCAATGAGCAGTTCTTC
TRBV24-1	TRBJ2-3	.	.	CATKARGSDTQYF	TGTGCCACCAAGGCCAGGGGTTCCGATACGCAGTATTTT
TRBV23-1	TRBJ1-3	TRBD1	.	CASSQRDREGGSGNTIYF	TGCGCCAGCAGTCAACGGGACAGGGAAGGGGGCTCTGGAAACACCATATATTTT
TRBV4-1	TRBJ2-1	TRBD2	once	CAGSQGLAAGEQFF	TGCGCCGGCAGCCAAGGACTAGCGGCGGGGGAGCAGTTCTTC
TRBV4-3	TRBJ1-5	.	.	CASSPDIAANQPQHF	TGCGCCAGCAGCCCGGACATCGCGGCCAATCAGCCCCAGCATTTT
TRBV5-1	TRBJ2-6	.	.	CASSRRARASSGANVLTF	TGCGCCAGCAGCCGCCGGGCAAGGGCCAGCTCTGGGGCCAACGTCCTGACTTTC
TRBV2	TRBJ1-2	.	.	CASSGTASGYTF	TGTGCCAGCAGTGGGACAGCGAGTGGCTACACCTTC
TRBV19	TRBJ1-2	.	.	CASSPVGGVGGYTF	TGTGCCAGTAGCCCTGTCGGTGGGGTAGGAGGCTACACCTTC
TRBV30	TRBJ1-1	.	.	CAWSALRISGTKEAFF	TGTGCCTGGAGTGCTCTTAGGATTTCAGGGACTAAGGAAGCTTTCTTT
TRBV20-1	TRBJ2-1	TRBD2	few	CSASGLLASGYNEQFF	TGCAGTGCTAGTGGCTTGTTGGCTAGCGGGTACAATGAGCAGTTCTTC
TRBV5-6	TRBJ2-7	TRBD2	.	CASSLGTFGRAYEQYF	TGTGCCAGCAGCTTGGGAACCTTTGGGAGGGCCTACGAGCAGTACTTC
TRBV2	TRBJ1-2	TRBD1	.	CASRGQGGNYGYTF	TGTGCCAGCAGGGGACAGGGAGGGAACTATGGCTACACCTTC
TRBV7-2	TRBJ1-6	.	.	CASSFTGISSPLHF	TGTGCCAGCAGCTTTACAGGGATCAGTTCACCCCTCCACTTT
TRBV11-3	TRBJ2-5	TRBD2	.	CATSPSGGRVETQYF	TGTGCCACCTCCCCTAGCGGGGGGCGAGTGGAGACCCAGTACTTC
TRBV5-1	TRBJ2-3	.	.	CASSLIGGRTDTQYF	TGCGCCAGCAGCTTGATCGGGGGTCGCACAGATACGCAGTATTTT
TRBV5-8	TRBJ2-3	.	.	CASSHRHTDTQYF	TGTGCCAGCAGCCATCGACACACAGATACGCAGTATTTT
TRBV9	TRBJ2-7	.	.	CASSVGPNYEQYF	TGTGCCAGCAGCGTAGGACCGAACTACGAGCAGTACTTC
TRBV3-1/TRBV3-2	TRBJ1-1	.	once	CASSQGVLNTEAFF	TGTGCCAGCAGCCAAGGGGTCCTTAACACTGAAGCTTTCTTT
TRBV7-3	TRBJ2-5	TRBD2	.	CASSQRGEETQYF	TGTGCCAGCAGTCAGCGGGGAGAGGAGACCCAGTACTTC
TRBV25-1	TRBJ2-3	.	.	CASSEPTARGGTDTQYF	TGTGCCAGCAGTGAACCCACCGCCAGGGGAGGGACAGATACGCAGTATTTT
TRBV24-1	TRBJ2-5	.	.	CATSGPSRRGQETQYF	TGTGCCACCAGTGGCCCTTCGCGCCGGGGGCAGGAGACCCAGTACTTC
TRBV30	TRBJ1-6	.	.	CALVGGSPYNSPLHF	TGTGCACTCGTCGGGGGGAGCCCCTATAATTCACCCCTCCACTTT
TRBV11-3	TRBJ2-3	.	.	CASSLSATDTQYF	TGTGCCAGCAGCCTTTCGGCGACAGATACGCAGTATTTT
TRBV28	TRBJ2-7	.	.	CASSSPGRTLEQYF	TGTGCCAGCAGTTCGCCAGGCAGAACCCTCGAGCAGTACTTC
TRBV19	TRBJ1-4	.	.	CASRIATNEKLFF	TGTGCCAGTAGAATTGCAACTAATGAAAAACTGTTTTTT
TRBV14	TRBJ1-4	.	.	CASSQDRGAGLNEKLFF	TGTGCCAGCAGCCAAGATCGCGGTGCAGGGCTAAATGAAAAACTGTTTTTT
TRBV4-3	TRBJ1-4	TRBD1	.	CASSQDRGVEKLFF	TGCGCCAGCAGCCAAGACAGGGGGGTTGAAAAACTGTTTTTT
TRBV29-1	TRBJ1-1	TRBD1	.	CSARDSPMNTEAFF	TGCAGCGCTCGGGACAGCCCCATGAACACTGAAGCTTTCTTT
TRBV15	TRBJ1-2	.	.	CATSRDAGGPYGYTF	TGTGCCACCAGCAGAGATGCCGGGGGGCCCTATGGCTACACCTTC
TRBV5-6	TRBJ1-1	.	few	CASSLRGLDGVEAFF	TGTGCCAGCAGCTTGAGAGGATTGGATGGGGTGGAGGCTTTCTTT
TRBV12-3/TRBV12-4	TRBJ2-7	.	once	CASSLERSYEQYF	TGTGCCAGCAGTTTAGAACGCTCCTACGAGCAGTACTTC
TRBV7-6	TRBJ2-3	.	.	CASSPGRGSSDTQYF	TGTGCCAGCAGCCCAGGGAGGGGGAGCTCAGATACGCAGTATTTT
TRBV2	TRBJ1-1	TRBD1	.	CAWGQGVGTEAFF	TGTGCCTGGGGACAGGGGGTCGGTACTGAAGCTTTCTTT
TRBV7-2	TRBJ2-3	.	.	CASSKQGPSSTDTQYF	TGTGCCAGCAGTAAACAGGGACCTAGTAGCACAGATACGCAGTATTTT
TRBV11-2	TRBJ1-4	.	.	CASSLDRGNEKLFF	TGTGCCAGCAGCTTAGACAGAGGGAATGAAAAACTGTTTTTT
TRBV19	TRBJ2-5	TRBD1	.	CASSITGGQETQYF	TGTGCCAGTAGTATTACAGGGGGTCAAGAGACCCAGTACTTC
TRBV11-3	TRBJ2-5	TRBD2	.	CASSLGASGNEETQYF	TGTGCCAGCAGCTTAGGGGCTAGCGGCAACGAAGAGACCCAGTACTTC
TRBV30	TRBJ2-1	.	.	CAWSKVTGAEQFF	TGTGCCTGGAGTAAAGTGACGGGGGCTGAGCAGTTCTTC
TRBV9	TRBJ2-2	.	.	CASSGTGELFF	TGTGCCAGCAGCGGGACCGGGGAGCTGTTTTTT
TRBV9	TRBJ1-6	.	.	CASSPTGGSYNSPLHF	TGTGCCAGCAGCCCTACCGGGGGCTCCTATAATTCACCCCTCCACTTT
TRBV19	TRBJ1-2	.	.	CASRINYGYTF	TGTGCCAGTAGAATCAACTATGGCTACACCTTC
TRBV3-1/TRBV3-2	TRBJ2-2	.	few	CASSPLSGLVDAGELFF	TGTGCCAGCAGCCCACTCTCGGGCCTAGTGGATGCCGGGGAGCTGTTTTTT
TRBV6-6	TRBJ1-5	TRBD1	.	CASRKQGYQPQHF	TGTGCCAGCAGGAAACAGGGGTATCAGCCCCAGCATTTT
TRBV2	TRBJ2-1	.	.	CASSERGGIYEQFF	TGTGCCAGCAGTGAAAGGGGGGGGATCTATGAGCAGTTCTTC
TRBV5-1	TRBJ2-3	.	.	CASSPGREVLGDTQYF	TGCGCCAGCAGCCCGGGTCGTGAGGTCCTCGGAGATACGCAGTATTTT
TRBV11-3	TRBJ2-7	TRBD1	.	CASSVTGYEQYF	TGTGCCAGCAGCGTGACAGGGTACGAGCAGTACTTC
TRBV27	TRBJ1-5	.	.	CASSLLQGSNQPQHF	TGTGCCAGCAGTTTACTACAGGGAAGCAATCAGCCCCAGCATTTT